The 10 T cell receptor beta chains in this list originate from one sample, sequenced in a study of T cells in Graves' hyperthyroidism and ophthalmopathy (dated by TCRdb to 2018 to 2020). Library creation used multiplex PCR. The sequencer listed for this sample is Illumina HiSeq 2000. Amplification of TCR beta CDR3 regions was carried out from RNA transcripts. A first-round RT-PCR of the TCR CDR3 used the HTBI primer set with the Qiagen OneStep RT-PCR kit. Using fastp at Q25 and MiXCR, TCRdb reprocessed the public reads and kept productive beta chains. Every CDR3 protein is listed once, alongside the most common genes and DNA of its rows. This sample is represented by about 300,000 distinct CDR3 sequences; around 19% of them were singletons. Roughly 39% of the sample belongs to the ten largest clones. Sequencing used blood. These receptors came from a man over 45 with Graves' ophthalmopathy.

This clonotype has at least ten counts. The chain links TRBV18 to TRBJ2-1, with D hard to call. This CDR3 has 13 residues. V was clipped by 6 bases and J by 5 bases, with 11 bases between them. From germline, CDR1 is KGHSH and CDR2 LQKENI. In DNA form, the CDR3 reads TGTGCCAGCTCCATAACAAGTGACAATGAGCAGTTCTTC. This codes for CASSITSDNEQFF.

This clonotype was picked up many times. The CDR3 region is CASGRAVGYEQYF. CDR3 DNA sequence: TGTGCCAGCGGACGGGCCGTCGGCTACGAGCAGTACTTC. The J gene is TRBJ2-7, the V gene TRBV7-2; no clear D. CDR3 length: 13 amino acids. Trimming shortened V by 8 bases and J by 3 bases, and 14 bases separated the two germline ends. Germline V gives CDR1 SGHTA, CDR2 FQGNSA.

This clonotype has more than one count but fewer than ten. The chain carries TRBV6-1 and TRBJ2-5; 9 nucleotides match TRBD2. V shed 6 bases and J 1 base; nucleotides not matched to a gene: 6. The germline CDR1 and CDR2 sequences are MNHNS and SASEGT. This CDR3 region has 15 residues. CDR3 amino acids: CASSTSGRPQETQYF. The CDR3 nucleotides read TGTGCCAGCAGCACGAGCGGGAGGCCCCAAGAGACCCAGTACTTC.

The chain is built from TRBV5-1 and TRBJ2-3; TRBD2 matches 10 bases. With 4 bases clipped from V and 3 bases from J, the junction kept 5 bases outside the gene matches. The V gene's germline CDR1 is SGHRS and CDR2 YFSETQ. The CDR3 loop spans 15 amino acids. CDR3 nucleotides: TGCGCCAGCAGCCGTGGACTAGCGGAAACAGATACGCAGTATTTT. Its protein product is CASSRGLAETDTQYF.

This clonotype appeared a few times. Being one base from a much bigger clone, this may be a read error. This sequence joins TRBV5-5 and TRBJ2-1; TRBD1 or TRBD2 may be the D gene (5 bases each). There are 13 residues in the CDR3. Per the germline V gene, CDR1 is SGHKS and CDR2 is YYEKEE (reference sequence). Deletions cut 0 bases from V and 8 bases from J, with 9 bases between. In nucleotides, the CDR3 is TGTGCCAGCAGCTTGGGGGGGTTACATGAGCAGTTCTTC. Its protein product is CASSLGGLHEQFF.

This clonotype was found many times. The chain has TRBV11-2 and TRBJ2-1; the D is unclear. V gave up 0 bases and J gave up 7 bases, with 7 bases separating them. The CDR3 has 13 residues. From germline, CDR1 is SGHAT and CDR2 FQNNGV. The DNA for the CDR3 is TGTGCCAGCAGCTTAGAGGTCAGTAATGAGCAGTTCTTC. This gives the protein CASSLEVSNEQFF.

This chain's CDR3 is CAIGGGETQYF. The DNA of the CDR3 is TGTGCCATCGGCGGGGGGGAGACCCAGTACTTC. The rearrangement links TRBV10-3 to TRBJ2-5; the match to TRBD2 covers 8 bases. This CDR3 is built from 11 residues. V lost 8 bases to trimming and J lost 5 bases; unmatched junction nucleotides: 1. Germline V lookup: CDR1 ENHRY, CDR2 SYGVKD.

This clonotype was observed a few times. This chain links TRBV28 with TRBJ2-2; TRBD2 matches 9 bases. Germline assignment: CDR1 MDHEN and CDR2 SYDVKM. The V and J ends lost 3 bases and 5 bases, in that order; junction bases with no gene match: 7. There are 16 residues in the CDR3. Here the CDR3 reads CASSFPGTSLTGELFF. CDR3 nucleotide sequence: TGTGCCAGCAGTTTCCCCGGGACTAGCTTGACCGGGGAGCTGTTTTTT.

This clonotype was observed many times. CDR3: CASSLGGGYGYTF. Here the CDR3 DNA reads TGTGCCAGCAGTCTCGGTGGGGGTTATGGCTACACCTTC. The chain carries TRBV11-3 and TRBJ1-2; D may be TRBD1 (5 bases). V lost 6 bases to trimming and J lost 5 bases, with 13 bases between them. CDR3 length equals 13 residues. Germline V gives CDR1 SGHNT, CDR2 YENEEA.

This clonotype came up many times. This chain links TRBV6-1 with TRBJ1-2, with D perhaps TRBD1 (5 bases). V was shortened by 5 bases and J by 4 bases, with 23 bases between the two germline ends. Germline V gene sequence: CDR1 MNHNS, CDR2 SASEGT. The CDR3 spans 17 residues. In DNA, the CDR3 is TGTGCCAGCAGTTCACACTCTTACAGGAACCTTGCCTATGGCTACACCTTC. Amino acids: CASSSHSYRNLAYGYTF.